This T cell receptor beta chain was profiled in a study of T cell responses to AZD1222 COVID-19 vaccine. Generated by immunoSEQ multiplex PCR, the TCRdb table keeps only in-frame clones and is missing some. The sample has around 150,000 clones, over 90% seen once. Germline lookup yields CDR1 SNHLY and CDR2 FYNNEI. V gave up 8 bases and J gave up 3 bases, with 16 bases separating them. The CDR3 has 14 residues. The gene calls are TRBV2 and TRBJ1-2; D is perhaps TRBD1 (6 bases). This receptor was taken from an adult in good health. Sequenced here: peripheral blood, sampled on day 0 of AZD1222 vaccination. The CDR3 DNA is TGTGCCAGCGGGTTGAGGGGGGTCGACTATGGCTACACCTTC. Translating gives CASGLRGVDYGYTF.